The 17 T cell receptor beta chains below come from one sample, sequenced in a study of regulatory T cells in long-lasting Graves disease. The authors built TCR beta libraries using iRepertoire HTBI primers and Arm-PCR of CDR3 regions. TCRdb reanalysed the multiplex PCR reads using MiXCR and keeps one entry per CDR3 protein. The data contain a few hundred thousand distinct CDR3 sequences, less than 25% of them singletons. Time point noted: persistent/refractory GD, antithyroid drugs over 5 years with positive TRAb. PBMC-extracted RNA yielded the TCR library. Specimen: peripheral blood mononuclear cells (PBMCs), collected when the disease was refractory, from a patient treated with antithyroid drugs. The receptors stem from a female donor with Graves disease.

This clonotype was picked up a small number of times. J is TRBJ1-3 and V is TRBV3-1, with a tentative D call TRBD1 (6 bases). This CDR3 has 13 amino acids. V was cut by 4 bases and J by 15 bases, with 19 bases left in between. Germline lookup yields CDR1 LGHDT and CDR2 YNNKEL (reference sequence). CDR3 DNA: TGTGCCAGCAGCCGGAGGGGACAATCTGACGCATATTTT. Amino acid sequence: CASSRRGQSDAYF. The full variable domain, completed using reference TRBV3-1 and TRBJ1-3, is DTAVSQTPKYLVTQMGNDKSIKCEQNLGHDTMYWYKQDSKKFLKIMFSYNNKELIINETVPNRFSPKSPDKAHLNLHINSLELGDSAVYFCASSRRGQSDAYFGEGSWLTVV.

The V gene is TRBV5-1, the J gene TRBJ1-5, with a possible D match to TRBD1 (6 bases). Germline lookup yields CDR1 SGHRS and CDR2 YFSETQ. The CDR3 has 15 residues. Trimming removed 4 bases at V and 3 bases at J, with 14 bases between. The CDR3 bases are TGCGCCAGCAGCGATCAACCGGGACACAATCAGCCCCAGCATTTT. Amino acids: CASSDQPGHNQPQHF.

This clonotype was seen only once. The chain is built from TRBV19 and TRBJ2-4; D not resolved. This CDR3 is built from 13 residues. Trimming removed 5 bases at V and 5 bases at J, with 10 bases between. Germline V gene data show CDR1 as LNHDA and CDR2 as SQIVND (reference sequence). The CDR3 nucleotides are TGTGCCAGTAGTGCCTTGGACCAAAACATTCAGTACTTC. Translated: CASSALDQNIQYF.

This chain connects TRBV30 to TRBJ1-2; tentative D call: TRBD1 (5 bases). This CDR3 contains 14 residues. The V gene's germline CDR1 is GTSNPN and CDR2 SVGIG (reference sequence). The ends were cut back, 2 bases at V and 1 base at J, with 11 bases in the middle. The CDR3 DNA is TGTGCCTGGAGTACGGGACTCGGTAACTATGGCTACACCTTC. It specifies CAWSTGLGNYGYTF.

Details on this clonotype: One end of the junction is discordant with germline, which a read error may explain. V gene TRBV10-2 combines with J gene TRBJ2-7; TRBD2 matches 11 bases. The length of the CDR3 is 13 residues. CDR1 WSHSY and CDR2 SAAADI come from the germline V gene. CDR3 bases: TGCGCCAGCGGGACTAGCGGATACTACGAGCAGTACTTT. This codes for CASGTSGYYEQYF.

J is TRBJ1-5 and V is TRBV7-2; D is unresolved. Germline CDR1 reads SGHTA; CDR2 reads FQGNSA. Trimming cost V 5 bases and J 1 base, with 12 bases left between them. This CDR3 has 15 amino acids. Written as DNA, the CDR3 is TGTGCCAGCAGCCAGGCGTTAGGGAGCAATCAGCCCCAGCATTTT. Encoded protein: CASSQALGSNQPQHF.

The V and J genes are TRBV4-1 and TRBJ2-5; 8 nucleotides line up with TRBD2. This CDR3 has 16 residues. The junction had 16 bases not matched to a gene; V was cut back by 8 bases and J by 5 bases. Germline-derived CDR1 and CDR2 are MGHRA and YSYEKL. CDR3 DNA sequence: TGCGCCAGCGGAAGGAGGTTAGCGGGAACTTCGGAGACCCAGTACTTC. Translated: CASGRRLAGTSETQYF.

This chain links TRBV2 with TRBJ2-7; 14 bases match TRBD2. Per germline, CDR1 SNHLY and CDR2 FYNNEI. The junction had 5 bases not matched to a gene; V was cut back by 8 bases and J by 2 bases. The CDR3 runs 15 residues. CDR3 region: CASGTSGSSPYEQYF. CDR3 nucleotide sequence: TGTGCCAGCGGGACTAGCGGGAGTTCCCCCTACGAGCAGTACTTC.

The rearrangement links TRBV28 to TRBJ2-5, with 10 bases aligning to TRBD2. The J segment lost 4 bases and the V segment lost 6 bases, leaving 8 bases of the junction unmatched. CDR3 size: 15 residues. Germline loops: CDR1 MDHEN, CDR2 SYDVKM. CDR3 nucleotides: TGTGCCAGCAGCTCCGGACTAGCGGCGCGAGAGACCCAGTACTTC. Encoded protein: CASSSGLAARETQYF.

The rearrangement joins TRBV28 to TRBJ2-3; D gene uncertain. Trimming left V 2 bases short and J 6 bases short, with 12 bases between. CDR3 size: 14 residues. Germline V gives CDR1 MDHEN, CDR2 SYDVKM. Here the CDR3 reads CASSLASQSDTQYF. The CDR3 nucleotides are TGTGCCAGCAGTTTAGCGTCCCAAAGTGATACGCAGTATTTT. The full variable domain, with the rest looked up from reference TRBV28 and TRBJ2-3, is DVKVTQSSRYLVKRTGEKVFLECVQDMDHENMFWYRQDPGLGLRLIYFSYDVKMKEKGDIPEGYSVSREKKERFSLILESASTNQTSMYLCASSLASQSDTQYFGPGTRLTVL.

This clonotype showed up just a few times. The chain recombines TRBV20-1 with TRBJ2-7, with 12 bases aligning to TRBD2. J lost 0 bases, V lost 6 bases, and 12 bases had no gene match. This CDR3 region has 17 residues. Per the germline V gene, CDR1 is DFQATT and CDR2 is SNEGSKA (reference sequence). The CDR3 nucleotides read TGCAGTGCCAGAATTTTTAAGACTAGCGGGAGCTCCTACGAGCAGTACTTC. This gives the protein CSARIFKTSGSSYEQYF.

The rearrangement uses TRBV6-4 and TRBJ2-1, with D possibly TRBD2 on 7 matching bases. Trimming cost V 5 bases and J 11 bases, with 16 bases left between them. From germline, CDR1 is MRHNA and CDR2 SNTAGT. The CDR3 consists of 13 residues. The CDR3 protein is CASSTGSGTQQFF. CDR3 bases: TGTGCCAGCAGTACAGGGAGCGGGACTCAGCAGTTCTTC.

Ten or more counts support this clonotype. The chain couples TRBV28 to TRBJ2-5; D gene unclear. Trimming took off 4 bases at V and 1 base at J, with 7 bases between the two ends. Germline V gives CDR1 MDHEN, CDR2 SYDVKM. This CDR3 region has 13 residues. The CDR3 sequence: CASSWKFQETQYF. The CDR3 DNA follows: TGTGCCAGCAGTTGGAAATTCCAAGAGACCCAGTACTTC.

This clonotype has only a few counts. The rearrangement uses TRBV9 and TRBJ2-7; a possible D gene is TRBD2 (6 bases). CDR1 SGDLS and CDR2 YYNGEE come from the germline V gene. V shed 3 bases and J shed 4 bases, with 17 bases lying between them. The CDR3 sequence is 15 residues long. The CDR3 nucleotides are TGTGCCAGCAGCGGGGAGGTGACTAGTATATACGAGCAGTACTTC. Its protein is CASSGEVTSIYEQYF.

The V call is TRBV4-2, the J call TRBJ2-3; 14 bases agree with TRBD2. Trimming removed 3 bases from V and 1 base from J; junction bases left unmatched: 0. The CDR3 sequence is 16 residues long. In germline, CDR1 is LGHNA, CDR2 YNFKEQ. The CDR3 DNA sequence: TGTGCCAGCAGCCAGGGACTAGCGGGGGGCACAGATACGCAGTATTTT. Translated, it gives CASSQGLAGGTDTQYF.

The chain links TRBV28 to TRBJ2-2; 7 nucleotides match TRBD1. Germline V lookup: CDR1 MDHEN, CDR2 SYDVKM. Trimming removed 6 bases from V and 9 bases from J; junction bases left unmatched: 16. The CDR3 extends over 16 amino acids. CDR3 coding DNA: TGTGCCAGCAGCATCTCCTCGGGACAGTCGGACCGGGAGCTGTTTTTT. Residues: CASSISSGQSDRELFF.

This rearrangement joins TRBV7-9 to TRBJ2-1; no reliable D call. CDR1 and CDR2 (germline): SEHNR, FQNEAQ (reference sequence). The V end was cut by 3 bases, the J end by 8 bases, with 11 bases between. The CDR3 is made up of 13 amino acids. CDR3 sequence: CASSFWVNDEQFF. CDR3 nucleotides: TGTGCCAGCAGCTTTTGGGTGAACGATGAGCAGTTCTTC.